The clone carrying this T cell receptor beta chain was detected a few times. Antigen: not known. Relative to the germline gene, one junction end is altered; a read error may explain this. Repertoires were generated with immunoSEQ multiplex PCR, while TCRdb's copy carries only in-frame clones and drops some. This table has some 51,000 clones, 75% to 80% appearing once. Germline assignment: CDR1 SGHTA and CDR2 FQGNSA. CDR3 length: 12 residues. The data are from a study of radiotherapy plus CTLA-4 blockade in lung cancer. Study-level information: Disease control was achieved by approximately 30% of patients, and objective responses by 15% to 20%. General study points: Some TCR clones had been derived from tumors. These clones expanded in peripheral blood after radiotherapy plus ipilimumab.

The chain recombines TRBV7-2 with TRBJ1-2; 8 bases are a match to TRBD1. This sequence was found in a human donor with non-small cell lung cancer whose response to radiotherapy plus ipilimumab could not be evaluated. The sample consisted of peripheral blood, taken from a patient treated with radiotherapy plus ipilimumab. CDR3 sequence: CASSSPGQVNRF. The CDR3 nucleotides read TGTGCCAGCAGCTCCCCGGGACAGGTGAACCGCTTC.